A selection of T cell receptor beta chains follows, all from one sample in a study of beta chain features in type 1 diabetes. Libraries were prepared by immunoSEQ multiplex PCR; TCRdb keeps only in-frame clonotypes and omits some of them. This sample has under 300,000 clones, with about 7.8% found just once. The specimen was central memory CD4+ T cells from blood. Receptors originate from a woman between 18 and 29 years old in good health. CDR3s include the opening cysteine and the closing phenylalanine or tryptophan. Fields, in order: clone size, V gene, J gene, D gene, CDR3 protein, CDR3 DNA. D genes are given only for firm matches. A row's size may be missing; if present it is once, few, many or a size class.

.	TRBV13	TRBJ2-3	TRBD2	CASSPRLAGATDTQYF	TGTGCCAGCAGCCCTCGACTAGCGGGAGCCACAGATACGCAGTATTTT
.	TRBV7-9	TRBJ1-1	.	CASSLSGRNTEAFF	TGTGCCAGCAGCTTATCGGGCAGGAACACTGAAGCTTTCTTT
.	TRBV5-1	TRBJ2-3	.	CASSSPGPTQSTDTQYF	TGCGCCAGCAGCTCCCCAGGGCCGACCCAGAGCACAGATACGCAGTATTTT
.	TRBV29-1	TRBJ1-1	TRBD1	CSVADRERTEAFF	TGCAGCGTCGCCGACAGGGAGAGAACTGAAGCTTTCTTT
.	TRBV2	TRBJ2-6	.	CASTGAAGANVLTF	TGTGCCAGCACAGGGGCGGCGGGGGCCAACGTCCTGACTTTC
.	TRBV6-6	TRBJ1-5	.	CASRWTVDQPQHF	TGTGCCAGCAGATGGACCGTCGATCAGCCCCAGCATTTT
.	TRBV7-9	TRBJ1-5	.	CASLDSNSNQPQHF	TGTGCCAGCCTTGACAGTAATAGCAATCAGCCCCAGCATTTT
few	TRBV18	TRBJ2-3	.	CASSQGRTDTQYF	TGTGCCAGCTCACAGGGGAGAACAGATACGCAGTATTTT
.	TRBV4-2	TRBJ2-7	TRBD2	CASSLHSAGGPGEQYF	TGTGCCAGCAGCCTACACTCAGCGGGAGGGCCGGGGGAGCAGTACTTC
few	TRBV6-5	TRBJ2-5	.	CASSSRMGIQETQYF	TGTGCCAGCAGCTCTCGAATGGGAATACAAGAGACCCAGTACTTC
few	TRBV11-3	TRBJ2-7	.	CASRSLANEQYF	TGTGCCAGCAGATCTCTAGCAAACGAGCAGTACTTC
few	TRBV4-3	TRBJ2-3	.	CASSQTIRDIRTDTQYF	TGCGCCAGCAGCCAGACGATCCGGGACATTAGGACAGATACGCAGTATTTT
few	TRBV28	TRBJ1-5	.	CASSSGDQPQHF	TGTGCCAGCAGTTCGGGGGATCAGCCCCAGCATTTT